The clone carrying this T cell receptor (beta chain) is classed as medium-sized. Antigen unknown. At one end, the junction sequence differs from germline, possibly due to a read error. Method: immunoSEQ multiplex PCR; TCRdb's copy keeps in-frame clones and lacks some. The table has approximately 100,000 clones, around 67% seen once. The data were taken from a study of shared clonotypes between healthy human individuals. Looking at the study overall: The people who gave samples were a couple of women and a few men aged 18 to 49. Notes on the study in general: A few donors had around 5.5% of their naive CD4 clonotypes in common.

All of the donors resided in Nashville, Tennessee, and each was a Caucasian adult. The length of the CDR3 is 11 residues. CDR1 is MGHDK and CDR2 is SYGVNS in the germline V gene. The sample comprised memory CD8+ T cells sorted from blood. The subset denotes: CD45RO+ cells pooled with CCR7-negative TemRA cells. The rearrangement links TRBV25-1 to TRBJ1-3; no definite D call. The TCR was taken from a young man in good health. This CDR3 is CASTPGDTIYF. DNA for the CDR3: TGTGCCAGCACCCCTGGAGACACCATATATTTT. The whole variable domain, remainder taken from reference TRBV25-1 and TRBJ1-3, is EADIYQTPRYLVIGTGKKITLECSQTMGHDKMYWYQQDPGMELHLIHYSYGVNSTEKGDLSSESTVSRIRTEHFPLTLESARPSHTSQYLCASTPGDTIYFGEGSWLTVV.